The T cell receptor (beta chain) described here comes from a study of T cell responses to AZD1222 COVID-19 vaccine. General study results and limits: Elevations in Spike-specific TCR breadth and depth followed administration of two AZD1222 doses. The sample set comprised mostly white British donors with more females, and clonal diversity was possibly underestimated. Spike was spanned by vaccine-associated CD4 TCRs, which were dominant at 160-218 and 743-854. At study baseline, merely over 5 AZD1222 recipients were seropositive.

Only in-frame clones appear in the TCRdb table, and some are missing; sequencing was by immunoSEQ multiplex PCR. This table holds approximately 120,000 clones, around 90% found once. This clone was detected a few times. Its antigen is unknown. This TCR was recovered from an adult in good health. The sequencing used peripheral blood, collected on day 0 of MenACWY control vaccination.

CDR3 bases: TGTGCCAGCAGCTTAGTCCCGGGTCGAGGCTATGGCTACACCTTC. Amino acid sequence: CASSLVPGRGYGYTF. V usage is TRBV11-2 and J usage is TRBJ1-2; no clear D gene. Germline loops: CDR1 SGHAT, CDR2 FQNNGV. Trimming pared 1 base from V and 4 bases from J, leaving 13 bases between. The CDR3 spans 15 residues.